What follows are 12 T cell receptor beta chains derived from one specimen sequenced in a study of early T cells in non-severe SARS-CoV-2 infection. One entry per CDR3 protein results from TCRdb running MiXCR on the 5' RACE reads. The sample has 50,000 to 70,000 distinct CDR3 sequences; 8.5% to 10% are singletons. The source material was whole blood. Source of these receptors: an adult who was a healthcare worker with PCR-confirmed SARS-CoV-2 infection or an uninfected control (not recorded which).

The chain joins TRBV12-3 or TRBV12-4 to TRBJ1-1, with D perhaps TRBD1 (5 bases). There are 14 residues in the CDR3. The V and J ends lost 5 bases and 1 base respectively, with 11 bases between them. The CDR3 is CASSVQGANTEAFF. Here the CDR3 DNA reads TGTGCCAGCAGTGTGCAGGGAGCGAACACTGAAGCTTTCTTT.

This clonotype was observed a handful of times. The rearrangement joins TRBV12-3 or TRBV12-4 to TRBJ2-6; perhaps TRBD2 as D (5 bases). The length of the CDR3 is 15 residues. With 1 base removed from V and 2 bases from J, the gap between germline ends came to 6 bases. Here the CDR3 DNA reads TGTGCCAGCAGTTTAGGGCGGGCTGGGGCCAACGTCCTGACTTTC. This sequence encodes CASSLGRAGANVLTF.

In its sample, this clonotype was seen a few times. The rearrangement joins TRBV7-9 to TRBJ2-2; unclear D gene. Trimming removed 5 bases from V and 4 bases from J, with 11 bases in between. The CDR3 has 14 amino acids. Germline loops: CDR1 SEHNR, CDR2 FQNEAQ (reference sequence). The CDR3 nucleotides are TGTGCCAGCAGCCCCCGCTGGGCCACCGGGGAGCTGTTTTTT. It codes for CASSPRWATGELFF.

There are many counts of this clonotype. The J gene is TRBJ1-3, the V gene TRBV7-2; a weak D match, TRBD1 (6 bases). This CDR3 spans 15 amino acids. The germline V gene has CDR1 SGHTA and CDR2 FQGNSA. V shed 5 bases and J shed 0 bases, with 11 bases lying between them. DNA for the CDR3: TGTGCCAGCAGCCCCCAGGGGACCTCTGGAAACACCATATATTTT. Protein: CASSPQGTSGNTIYF.

The chain uses TRBV6-5 and TRBJ1-1; D might be TRBD1 (5 bases). CDR1 MNHEY and CDR2 SVGAGI come from the germline V gene. Trimming left V 0 bases short and J 1 base short, with 12 bases between. The CDR3 totals 16 residues. CDR3 DNA: TGTGCCAGCAGTTACTCTCGGGACTCCCCGAACACTGAAGCTTTCTTT. This translates into CASSYSRDSPNTEAFF.

The V gene is TRBV7-8, the J gene TRBJ2-7, with D possibly matching TRBD2 (5 bases). This CDR3 spans 13 amino acids. Trimming pared 1 base from V and 9 bases from J, leaving 13 bases between. Germline V gene data show CDR1 as SGHVS and CDR2 as FQNEAQ. CDR3 sequence reads: CASSLVDSGAQYF. CDR3 DNA sequence: TGTGCCAGCAGCTTAGTGGACTCCGGAGCGCAGTACTTC.

This chain uses TRBV9 with TRBJ2-5; 13 positions agree with TRBD2. The germline V gene has CDR1 SGDLS and CDR2 YYNGEE. The CDR3 totals 16 residues. J was trimmed by 4 bases and V by 3 bases; bases with no gene match: 6. The CDR3 DNA reads TGTGCCAGCAGCGCCTCACTAGCGGGAGGGCCAGAGACCCAGTACTTC. Translating it yields CASSASLAGGPETQYF.

The chain couples TRBV6-1 to TRBJ2-5; 8 nucleotides agree with TRBD2. Germline trimming cut 6 bases from V and 3 bases from J; bases unmatched to any gene: 9. In germline, CDR1 is MNHNS, CDR2 SASEGT. This CDR3 is 15 amino acids long. The CDR3 coding sequence is TGTGCCAGCAGGGGACGTAAAGCGGGAGAAGAGACCCAGTACTTC. Translated: CASRGRKAGEETQYF.

This clonotype was counted only a few times. The J gene is TRBJ1-6, the V gene TRBV6-5, with 8 bases that match TRBD1. This CDR3 is 15 amino acids long. V shed 2 bases and J 7 bases; nucleotides not matched to a gene: 4. Germline loops: CDR1 MNHEY, CDR2 SVGAGI. As DNA, the CDR3 is TGTGCCAGCAGTTACGGGGACAGGCCGAATTCACCCCTCCACTTT. Amino acids: CASSYGDRPNSPLHF.

The rearrangement links TRBV4-2 to TRBJ2-1; TRBD2 aligns across 11 bases. Germline V gene sequence: CDR1 LGHNA, CDR2 YNFKEQ. With 0 bases clipped from V and 5 bases from J, the junction kept 3 bases outside the gene matches. The CDR3 runs 16 residues. The CDR3 region has the DNA TGTGCCAGCAGCCAAGAAGTAGCGGGAGGGAACAATGAGCAGTTCTTC. Protein sequence: CASSQEVAGGNNEQFF.

This clonotype was picked up many times. J is TRBJ1-1 and V is TRBV3-1, with D unresolved. The V gene's germline CDR1 is LGHDT and CDR2 YNNKEL (reference sequence). This CDR3 has 13 residues. Trimming took 7 bases from V and 0 from J, leaving 9 bases between them. Written as DNA, the CDR3 is TGTGCCAGCAACGCTGGGCTGAACACTGAAGCTTTCTTT. Translated, it gives CASNAGLNTEAFF.

This clonotype was detected many times. The chain uses TRBV7-9 and TRBJ2-1, with 7 bases lining up with TRBD2. Germline CDR1 SEHNR, CDR2 FQNEAQ (reference sequence). The CDR3 extends over 15 amino acids. V was clipped by 2 bases and J by 4 bases; unmatched bases: 5. CDR3: CASSLREGRYNEQFF. CDR3 nucleotide sequence: TGTGCCAGCAGCTTAAGGGAGGGCCGGTACAATGAGCAGTTCTTC.